This T cell receptor beta chain was identified in a study of beta chain features in type 1 diabetes. Germline V gene data show CDR1 as MNHNY and CDR2 as SVGAGI (reference sequence). V lost 2 bases to trimming and J lost 5 bases, with 7 bases between them. The CDR3 extends over 12 amino acids. Study-level points and caveats: Shortening of TCRB CDR3s, moderate but significant, appeared in all four CD4+ subsets of Type 1 diabetes patients. Among patients, naive, central memory and Treg TCRB repertoires appeared more similar than among healthy donors. Reduced insertions and increased deletions marked VDJ junctions in type 1 diabetes patients.

Blood was drawn once from each donor into heparinised tubes. The draws averaged roughly 120 mL. The sequenced template was cDNA made from the entire isolated RNA. Sequenced by immunoSEQ multiplex PCR; TCRdb stores in-frame clones only, minus some. The table shows about 360,000 clones, with around 13% occurring only once. This clone has a handful of counts. Its specificity is unknown. V gene TRBV6-6 combines with J gene TRBJ2-7; no definite D call. The sequenced sample was naive CD4+ T cells from blood. The receptor's source is a man in his late teens or twenties in good health. The CDR3 DNA reads TGTGCCAGCAGTTACATAGGAGACGAGCAGTACTTC. Translated, it gives CASSYIGDEQYF.